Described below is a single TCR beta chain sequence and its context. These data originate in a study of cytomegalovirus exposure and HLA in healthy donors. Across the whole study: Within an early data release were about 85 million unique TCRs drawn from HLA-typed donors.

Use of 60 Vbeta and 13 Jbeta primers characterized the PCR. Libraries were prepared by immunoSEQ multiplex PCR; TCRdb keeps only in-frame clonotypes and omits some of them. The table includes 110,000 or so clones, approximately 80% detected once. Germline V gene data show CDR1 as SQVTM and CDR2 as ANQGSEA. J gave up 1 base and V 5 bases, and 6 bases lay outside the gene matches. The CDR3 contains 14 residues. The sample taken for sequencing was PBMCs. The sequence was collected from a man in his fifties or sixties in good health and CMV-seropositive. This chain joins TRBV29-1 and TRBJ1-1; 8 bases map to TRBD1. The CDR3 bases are TGCAGCGTTACCTACGGGACAGGGAACACTGAAGCTTTCTTT. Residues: CSVTYGTGNTEAFF. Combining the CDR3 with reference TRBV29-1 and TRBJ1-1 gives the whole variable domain SAVISQKPSRDICQRGTSLTIQCQVDSQVTMMFWYRQQPGQSLTLIATANQGSEATYESGFVIDKFPISRPNLTFSTLTVSNMSPEDSSIYLCSVTYGTGNTEAFFGQGTRLTVV.